The following is a TCR beta chain sequence with its context. The data belong to a study of CDR3 diversity in severe acne. Via MiXCR, TCRdb re-called the PCR reads, giving one row per CDR3 protein. The sample has 65,000 to 95,000 distinct CDR3 sequences; 45% to 60% are singletons. Looked up from germline, CDR1 is ENHRY and CDR2 is SYGVKD. The CDR3 consists of 15 residues. J gave up 4 bases and V 6 bases, and 8 bases lay outside the gene matches. The specimen sequenced was blood. V gene TRBV10-3 combines with J gene TRBJ1-1; the match to TRBD1 covers 10 bases. The receptor comes from a male donor in good health, without acne. CDR3 nucleotide sequence: TGTGCCATCAGGGCGGGACAGGGGCGGGCCACTGAAGCTTTCTTT. Its translation: CAIRAGQGRATEAFF.